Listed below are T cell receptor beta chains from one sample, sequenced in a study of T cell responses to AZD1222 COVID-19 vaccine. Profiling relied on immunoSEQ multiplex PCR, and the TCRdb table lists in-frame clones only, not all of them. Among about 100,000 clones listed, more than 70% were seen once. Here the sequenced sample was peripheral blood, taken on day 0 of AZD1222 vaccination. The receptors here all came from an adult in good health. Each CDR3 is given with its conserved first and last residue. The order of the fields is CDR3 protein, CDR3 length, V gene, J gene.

CAWTLSPGGYGYTF	14	TRBV30	TRBJ1-2
CASSYVGLNTEAFF	14	TRBV6-6	TRBJ1-1
CASSPGQGKGNQPQHF	16	TRBV19	TRBJ1-5
CASSLQQLETQYF	13	TRBV7-2	TRBJ2-5
CASKAPGQGRDEQYF	15	TRBV19	TRBJ2-7
CASSQDGGSGKFEQFF	16	TRBV4-3	TRBJ2-1
CASSPSLTYEQYF	13	TRBV12-3/TRBV12-4	TRBJ2-7
CASSIVPGETQYF	13	TRBV19	TRBJ2-5
CASKHNQETQYF	12	TRBV2	TRBJ2-5
CASSLRGGYGYTF	13	TRBV12-3/TRBV12-4	TRBJ1-2
CASSSGANVLTF	12	TRBV5-1	TRBJ2-6
CASSVLGRNQPQHF	14	TRBV10-2	TRBJ1-5
CASSPLSGYQPQHF	14	TRBV19	TRBJ1-5
CASTRLATLAETQYF	15	TRBV2	TRBJ2-5
CAISGGAAHEQYF	13	TRBV10-3	TRBJ2-7
CASSPRGSGQLNTEAFF	17	TRBV18	TRBJ1-1
CASGFTGVGEAFF	13	TRBV12-5	TRBJ1-1
CASSEGGPTGELFF	14	TRBV6-4	TRBJ2-2
CASSSPDRMYGYTF	14	TRBV6-5	TRBJ1-2
CASSQSGGVREKLFF	15	TRBV7-6	TRBJ1-4